The clone carrying this TCR beta chain has just one count. Its antigen is not known. Libraries were prepared by immunoSEQ multiplex PCR; TCRdb keeps only in-frame clonotypes and omits some of them. This sample has around 2,000,000 clones; 85% to 95% occur once, and the top ten carry 0.1% to 0.15%. The data derive from a study of shared clonotypes between healthy human individuals. Germline V CDR1 and CDR2: MRHNA, SNTAGT. The length of the CDR3 is 14 residues. V dropped 2 bases and J dropped 8; count of bases not matched to a gene: 8. None of the donors, who were healthy HIV-negative adults, had recently had acute infections or vaccinations. Findings of the study overall: The small donor group covered limited genetic and exposure diversity. Around 5% of naive CD4 clonotypes were common to several donors. On the whole, naive subsets had larger estimated richness than memory subsets had.

The rearrangement uses TRBV6-4 and TRBJ1-2; 7 bases agree with TRBD1. The sequence was obtained from a man between 18 and 35 years old in good health. Sequenced input: naive CD4+ T cells sorted from blood. The subset was: CD45RA+ positively selected. CDR3 protein: CASSDVAGGQGYTF. The CDR3 coding sequence is TGTGCCAGCAGTGACGTCGCAGGGGGACAAGGCTACACCTTC.